The text below deals with one T cell receptor beta chain. Under the authors' procedure: Estimation of nucleated cell counts relied on the amplification of reference gene primers. This table comes from immunoSEQ multiplex PCR, and its TCRdb copy is limited to in-frame clones, with some not included. V, J and clone size are those of that table, while D and trimming were read from the DNA. The sample contains roughly 100,000 clones, over 65% of which appear only once. The sample comes from a study of blood T cell repertoires in COVID-19. Whole-study context: The United States, Italy and Spain supplied acute and convalescent COVID-19 samples. PBMCs, B-cell-depleted T cells, or T cells were the source of the cDNA or gDNA that made up the material.

The receptor comes from a human donor in a cohort sampled during active COVID-19. The material sequenced was peripheral blood.

CDR3 DNA: TGTGCCAGCAGCCGTTACAGGGGTCCTAACTATGGCTACACCTTC. Its protein is CASSRYRGPNYGYTF. This chain uses TRBV5-6 with TRBJ1-2, with TRBD1 matching 7 bases. CDR1 and CDR2 (germline): SGHDT, YYEEEE. The CDR3 consists of 15 residues. Trimming took 4 bases from V and 0 from J; bases not matched to a gene: 6. The full variable domain, completed using reference TRBV5-6 and TRBJ1-2, is DAGVTQSPTHLIKTRGQQVTLRCSPKSGHDTVSWYQQALGQGPQFIFQYYEEEERQRGNFPDRFSGHQFPNYSSELNVNALLLGDSALYLCASSRYRGPNYGYTFGSGTRLTVV.